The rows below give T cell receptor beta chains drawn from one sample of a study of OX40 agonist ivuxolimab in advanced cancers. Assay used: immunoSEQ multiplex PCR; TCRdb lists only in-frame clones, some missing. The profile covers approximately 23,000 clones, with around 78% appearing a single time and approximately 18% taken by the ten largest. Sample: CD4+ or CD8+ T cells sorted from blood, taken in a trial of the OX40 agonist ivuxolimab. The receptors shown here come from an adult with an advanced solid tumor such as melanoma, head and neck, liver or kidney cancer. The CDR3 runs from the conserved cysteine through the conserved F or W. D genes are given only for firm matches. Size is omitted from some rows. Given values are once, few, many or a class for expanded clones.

TGTGCCAGCAGACCCCGATCCTGGACAGGCACAGATACGCAGTATTTT	CASRPRSWTGTDTQYF	TRBV27	.	.	16	TRBJ2-3
TGTGCCAGCAGGGAACAGATGAACACTGAAGCTTTCTTT	CASREQMNTEAFF	TRBV13	.	.	13	TRBJ1-1
TGCAGCGTTGCCGACGGCTACGAGCAGTACTTC	CSVADGYEQYF	TRBV29-1	.	.	11	TRBJ2-7
TGTGCCACCAGCAGAGATAGAATAGGGCCCCAGCATTTT	CATSRDRIGPQHF	TRBV15	.	.	13	TRBJ1-5
TGTGCCAGCAATACGAAAGATGAGCAGTTCTTC	CASNTKDEQFF	TRBV7-9	once	.	11	TRBJ2-1
TGTGCCAGCGGTAGCGGGGATGCGACCGGGGAGCTGTTTTTT	CASGSGDATGELFF	TRBV6-5	.	TRBD2	14	TRBJ2-2
TGTGCCAGCAGCCAAGTTTGGGGGCGGACCGGGGAGCTGTTTTTT	CASSQVWGRTGELFF	TRBV14	.	.	15	TRBJ2-2
TGTGCCAGCAGCTTATACCCGGATTCCTACGAGCAGTACTTC	CASSLYPDSYEQYF	TRBV7-9	.	.	14	TRBJ2-7
TGTGCCAGCAGTCTACTGGGACAGGGAAACGAGCAGTACTTC	CASSLLGQGNEQYF	TRBV27	.	TRBD1	14	TRBJ2-7
TGTGCCTGGAGGGTAGGGACAGAAGCTTTCTTT	CAWRVGTEAFF	TRBV30	.	.	11	TRBJ1-1
TGTGCCAGCAGCTTTAGCGGGGAACGGACGACGCAGTATTTT	CASSFSGERTTQYF	TRBV7-9	.	TRBD2	14	TRBJ2-3
TGCGCCAGCAGCCCGATTCCCCTGACAGGGAGCAATCAGCCCCAGCATTTT	CASSPIPLTGSNQPQHF	TRBV5-1	.	TRBD1	17	TRBJ1-5
TGTGCCAGCACTGAGACAGGGGCCTATGGCTACACCTTC	CASTETGAYGYTF	TRBV5-4	few	TRBD1	13	TRBJ1-2
TGTGCCAGCAGTTCCTCTGGGGCCAACGTCCTGACTTTC	CASSSSGANVLTF	TRBV27	once	.	13	TRBJ2-6
TGTGCCAGCAACCCACAGGGTCCCCAATCAGAGCAGTACTTC	CASNPQGPQSEQYF	TRBV6-6	.	.	14	TRBJ2-7
TGTGCCAGCCCCAGAATGGACAGGGCGAACACCGGGGAGCTGTTTTTT	CASPRMDRANTGELFF	TRBV7-2	.	TRBD1	16	TRBJ2-2
TGTGCCAGTATAGGAGTCTCGGGACAGATAAATCAGCCCCAGCATTTT	CASIGVSGQINQPQHF	TRBV19	.	TRBD1	16	TRBJ1-5
TGTGCCAGCGGTGAGCGGGTATACTACAATGAGCAGTTCTTC	CASGERVYYNEQFF	TRBV19	.	.	14	TRBJ2-1
TGTGCCATCAGTTTTCAGGGAAACGCGAACACCGGGGAGCTGTTTTTT	CAISFQGNANTGELFF	TRBV10-3	many	.	16	TRBJ2-2
TGTGCCAGCAGCGTATTCAGAGAACCCACAGATACGCAGTATTTT	CASSVFREPTDTQYF	TRBV9	few	.	15	TRBJ2-3
TGCGCCAGCAGCCTAGGGATCAGGGGGGGTCAGCCCCAGCATTTT	CASSLGIRGGQPQHF	TRBV4-1	.	TRBD1	15	TRBJ1-5
TGTGCCATCAGTGAGTCAGACAGGGCTAATGAAAAACTGTTTTTT	CAISESDRANEKLFF	TRBV10-3	.	TRBD1	15	TRBJ1-4
TGTGCCAGCAGTTTATCAACAGGTTCGGGTGAAAAACTGTTTTTT	CASSLSTGSGEKLFF	TRBV27	.	.	15	TRBJ1-4
TGTGCCAGCGGGGTACAGGGGGCTGGCTACGAGCAGTACTTC	CASGVQGAGYEQYF	TRBV28	.	TRBD1	14	TRBJ2-7
TGCGCCAGCAGCTTGGGAGGGCCCACCTACGAGCAGTACTTC	CASSLGGPTYEQYF	TRBV5-1	few	.	14	TRBJ2-7
TGTGCCAGCAGCCCCGAGTCAGGCGGCTATGAGCAGTTCTTC	CASSPESGGYEQFF	TRBV9	once	.	14	TRBJ2-1
TGTGCCAGCAGTTTAATCTATAATTCACCCCTCCACTTT	CASSLIYNSPLHF	TRBV5-6	.	.	13	TRBJ1-6
TGTGCCAGCAAATTTACGCTCGGAAACACTGAAGCTTTCTTT	CASKFTLGNTEAFF	TRBV6-6	.	.	14	TRBJ1-1
TGTGCCAGCAGTTACGGACAGGGGGCGCGGAATTCACCCCTCCACTTT	CASSYGQGARNSPLHF	TRBV6-5	.	TRBD1	16	TRBJ1-6
TGTGCCACCAGCAGAGATCGGGTCACGGGCAGTAACTATGGCTACACCTTC	CATSRDRVTGSNYGYTF	TRBV15	.	.	17	TRBJ1-2
TGTGCCAGCAGCCGGAAGAGGTCACTTACCTACGAGCAGTACTTC	CASSRKRSLTYEQYF	TRBV7-2	.	.	15	TRBJ2-7
TGTGCCAGCAGCCAAGAGCGCAGCGGCCCCTCCTACGAGCAGTACTTC	CASSQERSGPSYEQYF	TRBV4-2	.	.	16	TRBJ2-7
TGTGCCAGCAGCCCCTTTGATGAGCAGTTCTTC	CASSPFDEQFF	TRBV7-9	.	.	11	TRBJ2-1
TGTGCCAGCAGCCTTATATCTGGGGCCAACGTCCTGACTTTC	CASSLISGANVLTF	TRBV7-3	once	.	14	TRBJ2-6
TGTGCCAGCAGCGTATCCGGGACCGGCTCCTACGAGCAGTACTTC	CASSVSGTGSYEQYF	TRBV9	.	.	15	TRBJ2-7